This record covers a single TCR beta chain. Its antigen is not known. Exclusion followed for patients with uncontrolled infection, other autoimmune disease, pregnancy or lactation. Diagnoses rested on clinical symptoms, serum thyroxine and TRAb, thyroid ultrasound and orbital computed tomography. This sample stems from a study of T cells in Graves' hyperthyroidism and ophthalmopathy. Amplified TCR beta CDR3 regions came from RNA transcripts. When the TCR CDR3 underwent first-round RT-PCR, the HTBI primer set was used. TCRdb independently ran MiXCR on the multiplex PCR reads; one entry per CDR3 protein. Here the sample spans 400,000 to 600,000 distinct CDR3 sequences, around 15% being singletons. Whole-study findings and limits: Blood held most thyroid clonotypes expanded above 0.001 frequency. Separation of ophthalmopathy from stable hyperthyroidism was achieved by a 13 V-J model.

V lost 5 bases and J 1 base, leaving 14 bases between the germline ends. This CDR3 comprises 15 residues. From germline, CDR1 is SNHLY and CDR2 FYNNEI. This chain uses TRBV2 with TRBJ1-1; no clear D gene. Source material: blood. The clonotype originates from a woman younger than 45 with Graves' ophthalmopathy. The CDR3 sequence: CASSSPMGGNTEAFF. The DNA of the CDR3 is TGTGCCAGCAGTTCCCCGATGGGAGGGAACACTGAAGCTTTCTTT.